These T cell receptor beta chains were read from a single sample in a study of cytomegalovirus exposure and HLA in healthy donors. The method was immunoSEQ multiplex PCR; TCRdb's version includes in-frame clones alone and lacks a portion of them. There are roughly 260,000 clones in the sample; 90% occur only once, and roughly 0.38% lies in the top ten. The sequencing input was PBMCs. These receptors all stem from a woman under 30 in good health and CMV-seronegative. The CDR3 runs from the conserved cysteine through the conserved F or W. A D gene is named only where the DNA matches it firmly. Expanded clones are given a class, and other clones once, few, many or no size at all.

d_call	j_call	v_call	clone_size	cdr3_nt	cdr3_aa
NA	TRBJ2-2	TRBV5-6	NA	TGTGCCAGCAGCTTGGGACTAGGGGCCGGGGAGCTGTTTTTT	CASSLGLGAGELFF
TRBD2	TRBJ2-1	TRBV5-1	NA	TGCGCCAGCAGCTTCCGGGGGGGTCCCGGGAGCTCCTACAATGAGCAGTTCTTC	CASSFRGGPGSSYNEQFF
NA	TRBJ1-2	TRBV19	once	TGTGCCAGTAGTAGTTTGGAGCGTACGTGGCATGGCTACACCTTC	CASSSLERTWHGYTF
TRBD1	TRBJ1-1	TRBV18	NA	TGTGCCAGCTCACCACGGGACAGGGTTGGAGCTTTCTTT	CASSPRDRVGAFF
TRBD2	TRBJ2-3	TRBV27	NA	TGTGCCAGCAGTCTAGCGGGGAACACAGATACGCAGTATTTT	CASSLAGNTDTQYF
NA	TRBJ2-1	TRBV19	NA	TGTGCCAGTGACCGAGGGCGGGAGCAGTTCTTC	CASDRGREQFF
NA	TRBJ1-3	TRBV7-6	NA	TGTGCCAGCAGCTCTACGGGCTCTGGAAACACCATATATTTT	CASSSTGSGNTIYF
TRBD1	TRBJ1-5	TRBV7-2	NA	TGTGCCAGCAGCGAGGGACAGGCTTATAGCAATCAGCCCCAGCATTTT	CASSEGQAYSNQPQHF
NA	TRBJ2-7	TRBV28	NA	TGTGCCAGCACCCGGTGGGGGGGCCACGAGCAGTACTTC	CASTRWGGHEQYF
TRBD1	TRBJ1-6	TRBV5-6	few	TGTGCCAGCAGCTTACAGGGGTATAATTCACCCCTCCACTTT	CASSLQGYNSPLHF
NA	TRBJ2-1	TRBV7-3	NA	TGTGCCAGCAGCTCAGGGCCTAACATCTACAATGAGCAGTTCTTC	CASSSGPNIYNEQFF
NA	TRBJ2-3	TRBV10-1	once	TGCGCCTCGTCGCAGGGGAGCACAGATACGCAGTATTTT	CASSQGSTDTQYF
NA	TRBJ2-5	TRBV4-1	NA	TGCGCCAGCAGCCAAAGTAGGGGCCTCCAAGAGACCCAGTACTTC	CASSQSRGLQETQYF
TRBD1	TRBJ1-4	TRBV25-1	NA	TGTGCCAGCAGGATGACAGGGGGCTATGAAAAACTGTTTTTT	CASRMTGGYEKLFF
NA	TRBJ1-2	TRBV29-1	NA	TGCAGCGTTGAAAGGCAGGGCGGCTATGGCTACACCTTC	CSVERQGGYGYTF
NA	TRBJ2-1	TRBV19	NA	TGTGCCAGTAGTATAGGAGGCAGGGGGGTGGGCAATGAGCAGTTCTTC	CASSIGGRGVGNEQFF
NA	TRBJ2-7	TRBV7-9	NA	TGTGCCATAACCGGCACAGGGATTTCCGAGCAGTACTTC	CAITGTGISEQYF
TRBD1	TRBJ1-1	TRBV29-1	NA	TGCAGCGTCGGGACAGGGAAGAACACTGAAGCTTTCTTT	CSVGTGKNTEAFF
NA	TRBJ1-1	TRBV11-2	NA	TGTGCCAGCAGCTTAGAGGGGTCCCAACAGGGTAACACTGAAGCTTTCTTT	CASSLEGSQQGNTEAFF
NA	TRBJ1-5	TRBV10-3	NA	TGTGCCATCAGCCCAGAGGCCGGACAGCCCCAGCATTTT	CAISPEAGQPQHF
TRBD1	TRBJ1-2	TRBV4-2	NA	TGTGCCAGCAGCCAAGTCGAAGGGGGCTGGGTGTCTAACTATGGCTACACCTTC	CASSQVEGGWVSNYGYTF
NA	TRBJ1-2	TRBV7-9	NA	TGTGCCAGCAGCACCCTATATGGCTACACCTTC	CASSTLYGYTF
NA	TRBJ1-1	TRBV7-9	once	TGTGCCAGCCTCCTAGGGAACACTGAAGCTTTCTTT	CASLLGNTEAFF
NA	TRBJ1-1	TRBV27	once	TGTGCCAGCAGTTCAGGGGCAGGGATAAACACTGAAGCTTTCTTT	CASSSGAGINTEAFF
NA	TRBJ2-1	TRBV4-1	NA	TGCGCCAGCAGCAGTCCGGGAGTCTCCGGCTCCTACAATGAGCAGTTCTTC	CASSSPGVSGSYNEQFF
NA	TRBJ2-7	TRBV28	NA	TGTGCCAGCCAACCTGGGGCACCGATAACCTACGAGCAGTACTTC	CASQPGAPITYEQYF
TRBD1	TRBJ2-1	TRBV29-1	NA	TGCAGCGCCAGGGACAGGGGTTCTTGGGAGCAGTTCTTC	CSARDRGSWEQFF
NA	TRBJ1-1	TRBV4-1	NA	TGCGCCAGCAGCCCACCCCTCAGGGGCGGGTTGACTGAAGCTTTCTTT	CASSPPLRGGLTEAFF
TRBD1	TRBJ1-5	TRBV4-1	NA	TGCGCCAGCAGTGTAACTCGGGACAGTTTTATCAGCAATCAGCCCCAGCATTTT	CASSVTRDSFISNQPQHF
NA	TRBJ2-5	TRBV5-4	NA	TGTGCCAGCAGCTTGGGACAGATCCAAGAGACCCAGTACTTC	CASSLGQIQETQYF
NA	TRBJ1-5	TRBV29-1	NA	TGCAGCGTTGAAGATCAAGCGGGGCAGCCCCAGCATTTT	CSVEDQAGQPQHF
NA	TRBJ2-5	TRBV7-8	NA	TGTGCCAGCAGCTTCGAGGTGCGAGAGACCCAGTACTTC	CASSFEVRETQYF
NA	TRBJ1-4	TRBV28	NA	TGTGCCAGCAGTCCTCGGCAGACAGCAACTAATGAAAAACTGTTTTTT	CASSPRQTATNEKLFF
TRBD2	TRBJ2-1	TRBV10-3	NA	TGTGCCATCAGTGAGTCTTATAGCGGGGGTTCCAATGAGCAGTTCTTC	CAISESYSGGSNEQFF
TRBD2	TRBJ2-5	TRBV5-1	NA	TGCGCCAGCAGCTTAGCGGGGGGGCTAGAGGAGACCCAGTACTTC	CASSLAGGLEETQYF
NA	TRBJ2-1	TRBV18	NA	TGTGCCAGCTCACCACGGGCGCGAGGGAATGAGCAGTTCTTC	CASSPRARGNEQFF
TRBD1	TRBJ2-5	TRBV7-9	NA	TGTGCCAGCAGCCCTAACAGGGGATGGGAGACCCAGTACTTC	CASSPNRGWETQYF
TRBD1	TRBJ1-5	TRBV15	NA	TGTGCCACCAACCCGGACAGGGCTAAGAATCAGCCCCAGCATTTT	CATNPDRAKNQPQHF
NA	TRBJ1-2	TRBV4-1	NA	TGCGCCAGCAGCCAAGTTTCGACAGAATATGGCTACACCTTC	CASSQVSTEYGYTF
NA	TRBJ1-5	TRBV7-9	few	TGTGCCAGCAGCCCCCTCGGGGGGAACAATCAGCCCCAGCATTTT	CASSPLGGNNQPQHF
TRBD2	TRBJ2-3	TRBV9	NA	TGTGCCAGCAGCGTAGGTTTAGCGGGGCGTTCCACAGATACGCAGTATTTT	CASSVGLAGRSTDTQYF
NA	TRBJ1-2	TRBV28	NA	TGTGCCAGCAGCTCCCCCCCGGGGTCCTATGGCTACACCTTC	CASSSPPGSYGYTF
TRBD1	TRBJ1-1	TRBV27	NA	TGTGCCAGCCGGACAGGGGGCACTGAAGCTTTCTTT	CASRTGGTEAFF
TRBD1	TRBJ2-2	TRBV11-3	NA	TGTGCCAGCAGCCCACCCTGGGACAGGGGGAACACCGGGGAGCTGTTTTTT	CASSPPWDRGNTGELFF
NA	TRBJ2-4	TRBV28	NA	TGTGCCAGCAGTCCCAACAGGGTTGAGTCCAAAAACATTCAGTACTTC	CASSPNRVESKNIQYF
NA	TRBJ2-3	TRBV9	NA	TGTGCCAGCAGCGTAGAAACCCTAGGCGGCACAGATACGCAGTATTTT	CASSVETLGGTDTQYF
NA	TRBJ2-5	TRBV7-9	NA	TGTGCCAGCAGCGATCCGGGACAAAAGGAGACCCAGTACTTC	CASSDPGQKETQYF
NA	TRBJ2-3	TRBV6-5	NA	TGTGCCAGCAGTTACTCGGGCATGCCGTCAGATACGCAGTATTTT	CASSYSGMPSDTQYF
NA	TRBJ1-1	TRBV5-1	NA	TGCGCCAGCAGCTTGGCAGCGGTGAACACTGAAGCTTTCTTT	CASSLAAVNTEAFF
NA	TRBJ2-4	TRBV13	NA	TGTGCCAGCAGCTTGTCAGGGGGGCTAGCCAAAAACATTCAGTACTTC	CASSLSGGLAKNIQYF
NA	TRBJ2-3	TRBV28	NA	TGTGCCAGCAGTTTACTAGCGACAGGGATATCAGATACGCAGTATTTT	CASSLLATGISDTQYF
TRBD1	TRBJ2-3	TRBV6-1	NA	TGTGCCAGCACCCGGACAGGGGGAACAGATACGCAGTATTTT	CASTRTGGTDTQYF
NA	TRBJ1-2	TRBV6-4	NA	TGTGCCAGCAGTGACTCGATTGAAGCGGGGGGCTACACCTTC	CASSDSIEAGGYTF
NA	TRBJ2-3	TRBV28	NA	TGTGCCAGCAGGGGAGATCGGGATACGCAGTATTTT	CASRGDRDTQYF